This T cell receptor beta chain derives from a study of blood T cell repertoires in COVID-19. Only in-frame clones appear in the TCRdb table, and some are missing; sequencing was by immunoSEQ multiplex PCR. The data show tens of thousands of clones, roughly 86% seen once. Looked up from germline, CDR1 is SGHRS and CDR2 is YFSETQ. V was trimmed by 0 bases and J by 10 bases, leaving 13 bases between them. The CDR3 is 14 residues long. The sample comprised peripheral blood. This receptor was obtained from a man in his sixties with active COVID-19. This chain connects TRBV5-1 to TRBJ1-4, with a weak D call TRBD1 (6 bases). CDR3 sequence: CASSLEQGKGKLFF. CDR3 in DNA: TGCGCCAGCAGCTTGGAGCAGGGGAAGGGAAAACTGTTTTTT. Full variable domain (remainder filled in from reference TRBV5-1 and TRBJ1-4): KAGVTQTPRYLIKTRGQQVTLSCSPISGHRSVSWYQQTPGQGLQFLFEYFSETQRNKGNFPGRFSGRQFSNSRSEMNVSTLELGDSALYLCASSLEQGKGKLFFGSGTQLSVL.